This TCR beta chain appears in the sequencing data of a study of persistence of HIV-infected CD4 T cells. The overall study: A median of about 8 years of suppressive ART preceded sampling.

V shed 2 bases and J shed 4 bases, with 13 bases lying between them. This CDR3 spans 14 amino acids. The V gene's germline CDR1 is SGHRS and CDR2 YFSETQ. The stimulus was an HIV-1 Gag 15-mer peptide pool, about 1 ug/peptide/mL. Sorted nonresponding memory CD4+ T cells were CD40L-negative, CD69-negative, CD45RO-high. These HIV-1-infected adults initiated suppressive ART in chronic infection. Donors had undetectable plasma HIV-1 RNA, under 50 copies/mL, for 4+ years. A word on this clone: The antigen is unknown.

This was the immunoSEQ version 4 assay in survey mode. Each sample used up to 1 ug genomic DNA diluted to around 10 ng/uL. Measured with immunoSEQ multiplex PCR; TCRdb has only the in-frame clones, and not every one. Seen here are about 40,000 clones, around 82% observed once, and the top ten hold 14%. The chain couples TRBV5-1 to TRBJ2-7; perhaps TRBD1 as D (6 bases). The TCR sequence derives from an adult man with HIV who was CMV-seropositive. The sample consisted of CD4+ T cells sorted from PBMCs after approximately 19-hour stimulation, taken from a patient who received antiretroviral therapy. As DNA, the CDR3 is TGCGCCAGCAGCTTTTCACAGGGATTGTACGAGCAGTACTTC. This encodes CASSFSQGLYEQYF.